This T cell receptor beta chain was identified in a study of blood T cell repertoires in COVID-19. Background on the study: Sites in the United States, Italy and Spain provided acute and convalescent COVID-19 samples. Nucleic acid was either cDNA or gDNA, and it came from T cells, B-cell-depleted T cells, or PBMCs.

The CDR3 covers 14 residues. V lost 5 bases and J lost 8, with 15 bases in between. Germline values: CDR1 MNHEY, CDR2 SVGAGI. Under the authors' procedure: Nucleated cell counts were estimated from reference gene primer amplification. Clones were sequenced by immunoSEQ multiplex PCR, and TCRdb holds only the in-frame ones, with some missing. The V and J calls and clone size are taken from that table; D and trimming were inferred from the DNA. The data contain around 300,000 clones, around 82% of them singletons. The chain recombines TRBV6-5 with TRBJ1-4; tentative D call: TRBD1 (5 bases). The specimen was peripheral blood. This receptor was taken from a woman aged 45 to 65 who had recovered from COVID-19. The CDR3 DNA reads as TGTGCCAGCAGTAGGGGATTTTCCAGCGAAAAACTGTTTTTT. Its protein is CASSRGFSSEKLFF.